Below, 31 T cell receptor beta chains from the same sample are listed, as sequenced in a study of a mutant IDH1 vaccine in newly diagnosed glioma. Time point reported: week 47, end of study. Alongside topical imiquimod, each dose of vaccine comprised 300 ug of mutant IDH1 20-mer peptide. Produced via immunoSEQ multiplex PCR; TCRdb's table is partial and in-frame only. This table holds around 65,000 clones, roughly 80% found once. Their antigen targets remain unknown. The sample consisted of PBMCs, taken from a glioma patient whose treatment included an IDH1 peptide vaccine. The source of these receptors is a man aged 30-40 years with glioma.

The J gene is TRBJ2-7, the V gene TRBV6-6, with unresolved D. Trimming took off 2 bases at V and 0 bases at J, with 5 bases between the two ends. Per the germline V gene, CDR1 is MNHNY and CDR2 is SVGAGI (reference sequence). CDR3 length: 13 residues. CDR3: CASSYRDSYEQYF. CDR3 coding DNA: TGTGCCAGCAGTTACAGGGACTCCTACGAGCAGTACTTC.

CDR3 nucleotides: TGTGCCAGCAGCCCCAACTCCCAGAGATTACGCACAGATACGCAGTATTTT. This encodes CASSPNSQRLRTDTQYF. V and J are TRBV5-4 and TRBJ2-3, with D unresolved. Trimming removed 4 bases at V and 1 base at J, with 19 bases between. Germline V CDR1 and CDR2: SGHNT, YYREEE (reference sequence). The CDR3 has 17 amino acids.

The chain carries TRBV5-4 and TRBJ2-2; no definite D call. The CDR3 contains 16 residues. With 0 bases removed from V and 5 bases from J, the gap between germline ends came to 14 bases. The germline gives CDR1 SGHNT, CDR2 YYREEE (reference sequence). CDR3 sequence: CASSLGYFVETGELFF. Written as DNA, the CDR3 is TGTGCCAGCAGCTTGGGTTACTTTGTTGAGACCGGGGAGCTGTTTTTT.

V and J are TRBV4-1 and TRBJ1-2; no firm D call. Germline assignment: CDR1 MGHRA and CDR2 YSYEKL. V was trimmed by 2 bases and J by 1 base, leaving 5 bases between them. This CDR3 is built from 13 residues. CDR3 protein: CASSQQINYGYTF. CDR3 nucleotide sequence: TGCGCCAGCAGCCAACAGATTAACTATGGCTACACCTTC.

V is TRBV6-6 and J is TRBJ1-1; D is unresolved. Germline assignment: CDR1 MNHNY and CDR2 SVGAGI (reference sequence). CDR3 size: 12 residues. With 7 bases removed from V and 0 bases from J, the gap between germline ends came to 6 bases. The chain's CDR3 is CASNIMNTEAFF. The CDR3 bases are TGTGCCAGCAACATCATGAACACTGAAGCTTTCTTT.

This clone was observed a handful of times. Here the CDR3 DNA reads TGTGCCACCAGCAGAGGACAAAGCGGGGGGGAGCAGTTCTTC. It codes for CATSRGQSGGEQFF. The chain links TRBV15 to TRBJ2-1; TRBD2 agrees at 9 bases. Germline-derived CDR1 and CDR2 are LNHNV and YYDKDF (reference sequence). This CDR3 is built from 14 residues. The V and J ends lost 1 base and 10 bases, in that order; junction bases with no gene match: 5.

This clone was detected only a few times. This sequence joins TRBV19 and TRBJ2-7, with D possibly being TRBD1 or TRBD2 (6 bases each). Between the trimmed V and J ends, which lost 2 bases and 2 bases, there was a span of 13 bases. This CDR3 has 15 residues. Germline V gene lookup returns CDR1 LNHDA and CDR2 SQIVND (reference sequence). The CDR3 spells CASSILRRDTYEQYF. CDR3 bases: TGTGCCAGTAGTATATTGCGGCGGGACACCTACGAGCAGTACTTC.

This chain uses TRBV13 with TRBJ1-2; 9 positions match TRBD1. With V trimmed by 4 bases and J by 1 base, 13 bases remained unmatched. Germline values: CDR1 PRHDT, CDR2 FYEKMQ (reference sequence). The CDR3 loop spans 18 amino acids. The DNA for the CDR3 is TGTGCCAGCAGCTCTAACGTCCCGGGACAGGGATTTAACTATGGCTACACCTTC. Translating it yields CASSSNVPGQGFNYGYTF.

CDR3 residues: CASSLWTIGGHNSPLHF. In nucleotides, the CDR3 is TGTGCCAGCAGTTTATGGACCATCGGGGGGCATAATTCACCCCTCCACTTT. This chain connects TRBV28 to TRBJ1-6; a possible D gene is TRBD1 (6 bases). The length of the CDR3 is 17 residues. Trimming removed 0 bases from V and 5 bases from J, with 14 bases in between. The germline V gene has CDR1 MDHEN and CDR2 SYDVKM.

The gene calls are TRBV7-6 and TRBJ2-2; D may correspond to TRBD1 or TRBD2 (5 bases each). V was trimmed by 1 base and J by 4 bases, leaving 13 bases between them. CDR1 is SGHVS and CDR2 is FNYEAQ in the germline V gene. This CDR3 region has 16 residues. CDR3 in DNA: TGTGCCAGCAGCTTAGAAGGTCGAGGGGTCACCGGGGAGCTGTTTTTT. Translated, it gives CASSLEGRGVTGELFF.

The rearrangement uses TRBV11-3 and TRBJ2-5; TRBD1 might be the D (6 bases). Trimming removed 4 bases at V and 4 bases at J, with 16 bases between. Germline CDR1 is SGHNT and CDR2 is YENEEA. This CDR3 is 15 amino acids long. Here the CDR3 reads CASSSKTGIGETQYF. The CDR3 bases are TGTGCCAGCAGCTCCAAAACAGGGATAGGAGAGACCCAGTACTTC.

The gene calls are TRBV7-6 and TRBJ1-6; unclear D gene. This CDR3 spans 13 amino acids. Per the germline V gene, CDR1 is SGHVS and CDR2 is FNYEAQ. V was cut by 1 base and J by 8 bases, with 6 bases left in between. In DNA form, the CDR3 reads TGTGCCAGCAGCTTAGAGGTGGATTCACCCCTCCACTTT. Its protein is CASSLEVDSPLHF.

This clone appeared a few times. This chain uses TRBV30 with TRBJ1-1; D remains ambiguous. The CDR3 length is 13 residues. The germline CDR1 and CDR2 sequences are GTSNPN and SVGIG (reference sequence). V was cut by 7 bases and J by 10 bases, with 22 bases left in between. The CDR3 is CASLLRGFWRAFF. The CDR3 DNA follows: TGTGCCTCCCTGTTAAGAGGGTTTTGGCGAGCTTTCTTT.

This clone is labeled medium-sized. The V and J genes are TRBV27 and TRBJ1-6; no clear D gene. The CDR3 runs 13 residues. Germline lookup yields CDR1 MNHEY and CDR2 SMNVEV (reference sequence). V lost 3 bases, J lost 5 bases, and 5 bases lay in between. The CDR3 spells CASSFYNNSPLHF. CDR3 sequence (DNA): TGTGCCAGCAGTTTTTATAATAATTCACCCCTCCACTTT.

The rearrangement joins TRBV5-6 to TRBJ1-2; possibly TRBD1 for D (5 bases). The CDR3 loop spans 13 amino acids. Germline-derived CDR1 and CDR2 are SGHDT and YYEEEE. V lost 1 base and J lost 6, with 10 bases in between. The CDR3 loop reads CASSLRQGHGYTF. The CDR3 DNA sequence: TGTGCCAGCAGCTTGAGGCAGGGCCATGGCTACACCTTC.

J is TRBJ2-1 and V is TRBV6-5; D is unresolved. CDR1 and CDR2 from the germline V gene are MNHEY and SVGAGI. This CDR3 comprises 14 residues. Trimming removed 0 bases at V and 4 bases at J, with 7 bases between. This CDR3 reads CASSYSDGYNEQFF. The CDR3 coding sequence is TGTGCCAGCAGTTACTCCGACGGGTACAATGAGCAGTTCTTC.

This clone was recorded a few times. The J gene is TRBJ1-1, the V gene TRBV7-2; TRBD1 matches 8 bases. The CDR3 extends over 12 amino acids. CDR1 is SGHTA, CDR2 FQGNSA, per germline. V was pared by 1 base and J by 8 bases, with 0 bases of the junction left unmatched. The CDR3 region has the DNA TGTGCCAGCAGCTTAGGGACAGGGGAAGCTTTCTTT. It encodes CASSLGTGEAFF.

The V call is TRBV11-2, the J call TRBJ2-1; 8 bases align to TRBD1. Per the germline V gene, CDR1 is SGHAT and CDR2 is FQNNGV. The V segment lost 0 bases and the J segment 3 bases; nucleotides outside the gene matches: 7. The CDR3 spans 17 residues. The CDR3 loop is CASSLETGVGVYNEQFF. DNA for the CDR3: TGTGCCAGCAGCTTAGAGACAGGGGTCGGCGTCTACAATGAGCAGTTCTTC. The entire variable domain, with the rest obtained from reference TRBV11-2 and TRBJ2-1, is as follows: EAGVAQSPRYKIIEKRQSVAFWCNPISGHATLYWYQQILGQGPKLLIQFQNNGVVDDSQLPKDRFSAERLKGVDSTLKIQPAKLEDSAVYLCASSLETGVGVYNEQFFGPGTRLTVL.

As concerns this clone: At one end, the junction sequence differs from germline, possibly due to a read error. This chain's CDR3 is CATSGVSYNSPLHF. In nucleotides, the CDR3 is TGCGCCACGTCAGGGGTCTCCTATAATTCACCCCTCCACTTT. This sequence joins TRBV27 and TRBJ1-6; possibly TRBD1 for D (6 bases). Germline loops: CDR1 MNHEY, CDR2 SMNVEV (reference sequence). The CDR3 extends over 14 amino acids.

This clone occurred a few times. The chain uses TRBV4-2 and TRBJ1-1; a weak D match, TRBD1 (6 bases). The CDR3 has 15 residues. V lost 1 base to trimming and J lost 9 bases, with 18 bases between them. Germline V gene data show CDR1 as LGHNA and CDR2 as YNFKEQ. In DNA, the CDR3 is TGTGCCAGCAGCCAAGCTAATACAGGGAGTCGCAAAGCTTTCTTT. This gives the protein CASSQANTGSRKAFF.

This clone appeared once. The rearrangement links TRBV5-1 to TRBJ2-2; D may be TRBD1 (7 bases). Germline lookup yields CDR1 SGHRS and CDR2 YFSETQ. This CDR3 is 16 amino acids long. Trimming stripped 0 bases from V and 4 bases from J, with 13 bases between. Written as DNA, the CDR3 is TGCGCCAGCAGCTTGGGGTCAGGGGGGAGCACCGGGGAGCTGTTTTTT. As protein: CASSLGSGGSTGELFF. Complete variable domain (other parts from reference TRBV5-1 and TRBJ2-2): KAGVTQTPRYLIKTRGQQVTLSCSPISGHRSVSWYQQTPGQGLQFLFEYFSETQRNKGNFPGRFSGRQFSNSRSEMNVSTLELGDSALYLCASSLGSGGSTGELFFGEGSRLTVL.

This clone occurred a few times. This sequence joins TRBV2 and TRBJ1-5; D remains unclear. CDR1 and CDR2 (germline): SNHLY, FYNNEI. V lost 2 bases, J lost 2 bases, and 19 bases lay in between. This CDR3 is 18 amino acids long. The CDR3 DNA is TGTGCCAGCAGTGAAAAGATGAGGGCGGGGTTCGGCAATCAGCCCCAGCATTTT. Translation: CASSEKMRAGFGNQPQHF.

V usage is TRBV19 and J usage is TRBJ2-7; 7 positions agree with TRBD1. The germline gives CDR1 LNHDA, CDR2 SQIVND (reference sequence). The ends lost 6 bases at V and 3 bases at J; junction bases unmatched: 8. This CDR3 comprises 14 residues. The CDR3 spells CASRATGSFYEQYF. CDR3 in DNA: TGTGCCAGTAGGGCGACAGGGAGCTTCTACGAGCAGTACTTC. Full variable domain (missing parts from reference TRBV19 and TRBJ2-7): DGGITQSPKYLFRKEGQNVTLSCEQNLNHDAMYWYRQDPGQGLRLIYYSQIVNDFQKGDIAEGYSVSREKKESFPLTVTSAQKNPTAFYLCASRATGSFYEQYFGPGTRLTVT.

The CDR3 DNA reads as TGTGCCAGCAGCTTAGGGGGGCTGGAGACCCAGTACTTC. Protein product: CASSLGGLETQYF. The chain links TRBV11-2 to TRBJ2-5; tentatively, D is TRBD1 (6 bases). Between the trimmed V and J ends, which lost 1 base and 5 bases, there was a span of 8 bases. CDR1 and CDR2 from the germline V gene are SGHAT and FQNNGV. The length of the CDR3 is 13 residues.

V gene TRBV2 combines with J gene TRBJ2-5, with D possibly being TRBD2 (7 bases). From germline, CDR1 is SNHLY and CDR2 FYNNEI. The CDR3 is made up of 16 amino acids. V was clipped by 7 bases and J by 0 bases, with 18 bases between them. The CDR3 DNA reads as TGTGCCAGCAAGGGGCGGGGGCCCTTTTACCAAGAGACCCAGTACTTC. Translating it yields CASKGRGPFYQETQYF.

The chain employs TRBV13 and TRBJ1-6; D is undetermined. This CDR3 has 13 residues. Germline V gene data show CDR1 as PRHDT and CDR2 as FYEKMQ (reference sequence). Trimming removed 0 bases from V and 10 bases from J, with 7 bases in between. The CDR3 protein is CASSLGQGSPLHF. The CDR3 DNA is TGTGCCAGCAGCTTAGGCCAAGGCTCACCCCTCCACTTT.

This chain connects TRBV6-1 to TRBJ2-1; 12 nucleotides line up with TRBD2. The CDR3 consists of 15 residues. The J segment lost 4 bases and the V segment lost 5 bases, leaving 3 bases of the junction unmatched. Germline values: CDR1 MNHNS, CDR2 SASEGT. For the CDR3, the DNA is TGTGCCAGCAGTACCCTAGCGGGGGGGTACAATGAGCAGTTCTTC. This encodes CASSTLAGGYNEQFF.

The rearrangement uses TRBV6-5 and TRBJ2-2, with D unresolved. Germline V gene data show CDR1 as MNHEY and CDR2 as SVGAGI. The ends were cut back, 5 bases at V and 0 bases at J, with 10 bases in the middle. The CDR3 runs 15 residues. CDR3: CASSARRTNTGELFF. The CDR3 region has the DNA TGTGCCAGCAGTGCCCGTAGAACGAACACCGGGGAGCTGTTTTTT.

This clone has a single count. This rearrangement joins TRBV6-1 to TRBJ1-6; D is unresolved. In germline, CDR1 is MNHNS, CDR2 SASEGT. The CDR3 has 14 amino acids. Trimming stripped 6 bases from V and 4 bases from J, with 10 bases between. Written as DNA, the CDR3 is TGTGCCAGCAGCCGAGACATTTATAATTCACCCCTCCACTTT. It specifies CASSRDIYNSPLHF.

The chain joins TRBV2 to TRBJ2-6; D unclear. Germline loops: CDR1 SNHLY, CDR2 FYNNEI. V was trimmed by 1 base and J by 4 bases, leaving 8 bases between them. The CDR3 consists of 15 residues. CDR3 residues: CASSEGGSGANVLTF. The DNA of the CDR3 is TGTGCCAGCAGTGAAGGTGGTTCAGGGGCCAACGTCCTGACTTTC.

For this clone: This specimen includes other DNA sequences encoding the same CDR3. The J gene is TRBJ1-5, the V gene TRBV5-5; the D gene is possibly TRBD1 (6 bases). The CDR3 sequence is 14 residues long. Trimming stripped 5 bases from V and 3 bases from J, with 12 bases between. CDR1 is SGHKS and CDR2 is YYEKEE in the germline V gene (reference sequence). As DNA, the CDR3 is TGTGCCAGCAGACAACAGGGAGCCAATCAGCCCCAGCATTTT. Amino acids: CASRQQGANQPQHF.